Presented here are 3 T cell receptor beta chains from one specimen sequenced in a study of T cell responses to AZD1222 COVID-19 vaccine. The method was immunoSEQ multiplex PCR; TCRdb's version includes in-frame clones alone and lacks a portion of them. The data contain 100,000 to 150,000 clones, 88% of them seen just once; the ten biggest clones take up over 6.5%. The specimen was peripheral blood, collected on day 0 of AZD1222 vaccination. These receptor sequences come from an adult in good health.

The gene calls are TRBV18 and TRBJ2-5; 9 bases fit TRBD1. Germline V gives CDR1 KGHSH, CDR2 LQKENI. Unmatched junction bases numbered 9, after V lost 2 bases and J lost 5 bases. The CDR3 spans 16 residues. CDR3 protein: CASSPRLTGGAETQYF. The CDR3 DNA sequence: TGTGCCAGCTCACCAAGGCTTACAGGGGGCGCGGAGACCCAGTACTTC.

This chain uses TRBV2 with TRBJ1-2, with 10 bases lining up with TRBD1. J gave up 5 bases and V 2 bases, and 11 bases lay outside the gene matches. Germline-derived CDR1 and CDR2 are SNHLY and FYNNEI. The CDR3 is 17 amino acids. The DNA of the CDR3 is TGTGCCAGCAGTGAAAGACAGGGGGCGTCGACCCCTTATGGCTACACCTTC. It specifies CASSERQGASTPYGYTF.

The chain carries TRBV7-8 and TRBJ1-2; D is unresolved. V dropped 5 bases and J dropped 6 bases, with 13 bases sitting between them. This CDR3 is 13 amino acids long. Germline CDR1 and CDR2: SGHVS and FQNEAQ. The CDR3 nucleotides are TGTGCCAGCAGCCTCGCGCAAGCAGATGGCTACACCTTC. Translation gives CASSLAQADGYTF. Looking up the rest from reference TRBV7-8 and TRBJ1-2 gives the full variable domain: GAGVSQSPRYKVAKRGQDVALRCDPISGHVSLFWYQQALGQGPEFLTYFQNEAQLDKSGLPSDRFFAERPEGSVSTLKIQRTQQEDSAVYLCASSLAQADGYTFGSGTRLTVV.